This T cell receptor (beta chain) was observed in a study of technical replicates of blood from a few donors. The assay was immunoSEQ multiplex PCR, and TCRdb's table has in-frame clones only and misses some. The data contain roughly 68,000 clones, around 91% of them seen just once; the ten biggest clones take up around 0.38%. The CDR3 is 13 amino acids. Germline lookup yields CDR1 KGHSH and CDR2 LQKENI. The V end was cut by 0 bases, the J end by 2 bases, with 5 bases between. The source is a human donor in good health. Sequencing input: T cells isolated from PBMCs. This chain uses TRBV18 with TRBJ2-7; D perhaps matches TRBD1 (5 bases). The CDR3 loop is CASSPPDTYEQYF. The CDR3 DNA reads TGTGCCAGCTCACCACCGGACACCTACGAGCAGTACTTC. Drawing the rest from reference TRBV18 and TRBJ2-7, the complete variable domain is NAGVMQNPRHLVRRRGQEARLRCSPMKGHSHVYWYRQLPEEGLKFMVYLQKENIIDESGMPKERFSAEFPKEGPSILRIQQVVRGDSAAYFCASSPPDTYEQYFGPGTRLTVT.